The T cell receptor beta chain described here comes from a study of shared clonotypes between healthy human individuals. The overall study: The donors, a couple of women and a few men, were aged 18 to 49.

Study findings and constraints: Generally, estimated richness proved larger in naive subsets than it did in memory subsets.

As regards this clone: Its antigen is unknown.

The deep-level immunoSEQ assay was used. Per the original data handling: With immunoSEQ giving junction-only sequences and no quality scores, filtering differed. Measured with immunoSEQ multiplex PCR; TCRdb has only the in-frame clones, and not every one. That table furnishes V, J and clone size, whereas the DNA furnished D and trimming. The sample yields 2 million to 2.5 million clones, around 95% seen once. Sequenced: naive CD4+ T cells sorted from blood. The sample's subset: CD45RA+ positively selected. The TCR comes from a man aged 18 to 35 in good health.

The CDR3 coding sequence is TGTGCCAGCAGCAATACAGGGGGGAATAATGAAAAACTGTTTTTT. Protein sequence: CASSNTGGNNEKLFF. The chain uses TRBV5-6 and TRBJ1-4, with 8 bases lining up with TRBD1. Per the germline V gene, CDR1 is SGHDT and CDR2 is YYEEEE. The CDR3 extends over 15 amino acids. After removal of 4 bases from V and 4 bases from J, the junction contained 6 bases not matched to a gene.